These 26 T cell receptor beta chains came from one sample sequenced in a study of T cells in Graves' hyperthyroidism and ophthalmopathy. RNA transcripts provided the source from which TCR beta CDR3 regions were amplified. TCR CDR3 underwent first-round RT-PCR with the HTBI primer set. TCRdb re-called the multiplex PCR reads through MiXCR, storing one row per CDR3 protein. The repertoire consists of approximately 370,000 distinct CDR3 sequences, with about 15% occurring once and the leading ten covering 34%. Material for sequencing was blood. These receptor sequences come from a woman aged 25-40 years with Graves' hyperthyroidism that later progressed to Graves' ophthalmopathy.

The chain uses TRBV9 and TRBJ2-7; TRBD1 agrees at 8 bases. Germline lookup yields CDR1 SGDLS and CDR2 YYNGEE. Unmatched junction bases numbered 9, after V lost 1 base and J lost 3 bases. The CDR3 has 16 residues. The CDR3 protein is CASSVTAGGPFYEQYF. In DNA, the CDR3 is TGTGCCAGCAGCGTAACAGCAGGGGGCCCTTTCTACGAGCAGTACTTC. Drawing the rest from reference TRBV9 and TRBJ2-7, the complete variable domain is DSGVTQTPKHLITATGQRVTLRCSPRSGDLSVYWYQQSLDQGLQFLIQYYNGEERAKGNILERFSAQQFPDLHSELNLSSLELGDSALYFCASSVTAGGPFYEQYFGPGTRLTVT.

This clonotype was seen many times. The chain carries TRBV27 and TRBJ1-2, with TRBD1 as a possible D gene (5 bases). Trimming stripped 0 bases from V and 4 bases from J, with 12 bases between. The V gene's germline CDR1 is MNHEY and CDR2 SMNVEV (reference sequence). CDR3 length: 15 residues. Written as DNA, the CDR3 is TGTGCCAGCAGTTTATCAGCAGGGAGCCCCTATGGCTACACCTTC. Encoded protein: CASSLSAGSPYGYTF.

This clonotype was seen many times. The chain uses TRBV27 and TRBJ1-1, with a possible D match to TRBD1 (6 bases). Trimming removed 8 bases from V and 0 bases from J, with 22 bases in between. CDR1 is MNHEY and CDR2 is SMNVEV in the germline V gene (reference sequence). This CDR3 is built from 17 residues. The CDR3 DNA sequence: TGTGCCAGCGGTCCCCACAGGGAAGGGGGTTTGAACACTGAAGCTTTCTTT. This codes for CASGPHREGGLNTEAFF.

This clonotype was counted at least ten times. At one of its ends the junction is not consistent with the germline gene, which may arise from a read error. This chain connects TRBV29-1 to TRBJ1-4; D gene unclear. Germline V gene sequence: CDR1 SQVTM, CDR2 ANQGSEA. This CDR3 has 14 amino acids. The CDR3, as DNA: TGCAGCGTCTCGGCGGGAACAACTAATGAAAAACTTTTTTTT. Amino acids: CSVSAGTTNEKLFF.

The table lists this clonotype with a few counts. The CDR3 spells CASSKTGYGEKLFF. Written as DNA, the CDR3 is TGTGCCAGCAGTAAAACAGGGTACGGTGAAAAACTGTTTTTT. The chain recombines TRBV25-1 with TRBJ1-4, with a tentative D call TRBD1 (6 bases). From germline, CDR1 is MGHDK and CDR2 SYGVNS. This CDR3 region has 14 residues. Trimming shortened V by 5 bases and J by 7 bases, and 14 bases separated the two germline ends. The variable domain in full, completed from reference TRBV25-1 and TRBJ1-4, reads EADIYQTPRYLVIGTGKKITLECSQTMGHDKMYWYQQDPGMELHLIHYSYGVNSTEKGDLSSESTVSRIRTEHFPLTLESARPSHTSQYLCASSKTGYGEKLFFGSGTQLSVL.

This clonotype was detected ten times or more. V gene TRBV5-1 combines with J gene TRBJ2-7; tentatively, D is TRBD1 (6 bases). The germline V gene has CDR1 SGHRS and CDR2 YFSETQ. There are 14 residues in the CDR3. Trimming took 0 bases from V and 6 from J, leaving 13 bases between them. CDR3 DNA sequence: TGCGCCAGCAGCTTGGGAGGGGGTGGAGGCGAGCAGTACTTC. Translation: CASSLGGGGGEQYF.

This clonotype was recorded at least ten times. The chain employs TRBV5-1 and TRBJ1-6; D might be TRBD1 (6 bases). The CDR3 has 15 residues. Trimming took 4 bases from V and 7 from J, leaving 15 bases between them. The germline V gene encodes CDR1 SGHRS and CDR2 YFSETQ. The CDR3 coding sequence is TGCGCCAGCAGCATGTGGACAGTCGGGAATTCACCCCTCCACTTT. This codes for CASSMWTVGNSPLHF. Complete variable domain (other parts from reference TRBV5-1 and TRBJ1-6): KAGVTQTPRYLIKTRGQQVTLSCSPISGHRSVSWYQQTPGQGLQFLFEYFSETQRNKGNFPGRFSGRQFSNSRSEMNVSTLELGDSALYLCASSMWTVGNSPLHFGNGTRLTVT.

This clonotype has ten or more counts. The CDR3 is CASSLLAGGMDEQYF. CDR3 bases: TGTGCCAGCAGCTTATTAGCGGGGGGGATGGACGAGCAGTACTTC. This sequence joins TRBV11-2 and TRBJ2-7; 11 nucleotides agree with TRBD2. The V gene end was trimmed by 2 bases and the J gene end by 5 bases; junction bases not matched to a gene: 5. From germline, CDR1 is SGHAT and CDR2 FQNNGV. The CDR3 is 15 residues long.

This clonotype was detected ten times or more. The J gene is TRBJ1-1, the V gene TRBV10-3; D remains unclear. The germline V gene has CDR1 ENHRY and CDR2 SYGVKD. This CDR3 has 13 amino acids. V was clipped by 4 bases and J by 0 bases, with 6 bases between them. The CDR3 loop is CAISGQLNTEAFF. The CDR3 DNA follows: TGTGCCATCAGTGGGCAGTTGAACACTGAAGCTTTCTTT.

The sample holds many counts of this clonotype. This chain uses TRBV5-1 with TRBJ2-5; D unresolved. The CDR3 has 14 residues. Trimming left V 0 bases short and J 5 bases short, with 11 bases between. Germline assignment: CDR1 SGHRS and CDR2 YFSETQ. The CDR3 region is CASSLVKAGETQYF. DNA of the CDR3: TGCGCCAGCAGCTTGGTGAAGGCCGGGGAGACCCAGTACTTC. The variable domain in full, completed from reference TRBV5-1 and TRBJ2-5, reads KAGVTQTPRYLIKTRGQQVTLSCSPISGHRSVSWYQQTPGQGLQFLFEYFSETQRNKGNFPGRFSGRQFSNSRSEMNVSTLELGDSALYLCASSLVKAGETQYFGPGTRLLVL.

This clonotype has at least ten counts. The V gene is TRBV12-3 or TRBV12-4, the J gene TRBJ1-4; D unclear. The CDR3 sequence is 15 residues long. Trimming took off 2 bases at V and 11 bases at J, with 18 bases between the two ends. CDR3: CASSLSPGSTGKLFF. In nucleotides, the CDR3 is TGTGCCAGCAGTTTATCCCCAGGCTCGACGGGGAAACTGTTTTTT.

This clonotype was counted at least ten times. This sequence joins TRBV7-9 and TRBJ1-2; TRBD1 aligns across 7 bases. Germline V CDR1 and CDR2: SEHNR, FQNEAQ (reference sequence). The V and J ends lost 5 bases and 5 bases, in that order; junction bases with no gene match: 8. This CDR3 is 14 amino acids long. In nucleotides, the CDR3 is TGTGCCAGCAGCCGCGGGGACAGTGAATATGGCTACACCTTC. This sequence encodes CASSRGDSEYGYTF.

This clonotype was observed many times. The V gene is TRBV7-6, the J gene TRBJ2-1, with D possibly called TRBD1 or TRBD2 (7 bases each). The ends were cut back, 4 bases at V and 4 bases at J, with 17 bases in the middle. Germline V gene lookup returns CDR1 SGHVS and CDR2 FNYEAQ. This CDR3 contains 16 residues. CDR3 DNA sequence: TGTGCCAGCAGCTCCCAGACAGGGAGGGCTTACAATGAGCAGTTCTTC. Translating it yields CASSSQTGRAYNEQFF. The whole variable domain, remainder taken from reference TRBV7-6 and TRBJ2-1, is GAGVSQSPRYKVTKRGQDVALRCDPISGHVSLYWYRQALGQGPEFLTYFNYEAQQDKSGLPNDRFSAERPEGSISTLTIQRTEQRDSAMYRCASSSQTGRAYNEQFFGPGTRLTVL.

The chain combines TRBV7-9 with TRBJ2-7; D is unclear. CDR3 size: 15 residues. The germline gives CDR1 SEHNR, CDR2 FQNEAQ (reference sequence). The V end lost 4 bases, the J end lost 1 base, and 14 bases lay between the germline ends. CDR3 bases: TGTGCCAGCAGCTGGGTACCCTCGGCATCCTACGAGCAGTACTTC. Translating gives CASSWVPSASYEQYF.

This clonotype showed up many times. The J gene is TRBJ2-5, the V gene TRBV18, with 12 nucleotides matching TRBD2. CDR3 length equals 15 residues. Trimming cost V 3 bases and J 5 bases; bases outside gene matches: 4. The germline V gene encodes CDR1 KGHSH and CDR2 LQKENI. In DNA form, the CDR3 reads TGTGCCAGCTCACCCTGGACTAGCGGGGCTGAGACCCAGTACTTC. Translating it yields CASSPWTSGAETQYF. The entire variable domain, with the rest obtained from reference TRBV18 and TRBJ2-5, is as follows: NAGVMQNPRHLVRRRGQEARLRCSPMKGHSHVYWYRQLPEEGLKFMVYLQKENIIDESGMPKERFSAEFPKEGPSILRIQQVVRGDSAAYFCASSPWTSGAETQYFGPGTRLLVL.

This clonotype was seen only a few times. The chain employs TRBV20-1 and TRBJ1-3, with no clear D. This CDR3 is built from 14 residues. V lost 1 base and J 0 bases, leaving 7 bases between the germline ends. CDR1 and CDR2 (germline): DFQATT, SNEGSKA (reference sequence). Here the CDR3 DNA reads TGCAGTGCTAGAGCCCTCCGCTCTGGAAACACCATATATTTT. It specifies CSARALRSGNTIYF.

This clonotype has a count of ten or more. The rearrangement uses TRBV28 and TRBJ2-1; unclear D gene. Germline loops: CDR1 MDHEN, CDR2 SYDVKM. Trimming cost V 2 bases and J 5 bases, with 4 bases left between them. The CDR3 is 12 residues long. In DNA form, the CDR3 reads TGTGCCAGCAGTTTAACTGACAATGAGCAGTTCTTC. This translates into CASSLTDNEQFF.

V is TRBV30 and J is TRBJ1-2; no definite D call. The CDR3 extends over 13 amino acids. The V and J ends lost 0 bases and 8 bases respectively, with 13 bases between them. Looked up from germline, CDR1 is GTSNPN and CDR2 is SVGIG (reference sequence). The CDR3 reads CAWSVSRERGYTF. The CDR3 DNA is TGTGCCTGGAGTGTATCGAGAGAGAGGGGCTACACCTTC.

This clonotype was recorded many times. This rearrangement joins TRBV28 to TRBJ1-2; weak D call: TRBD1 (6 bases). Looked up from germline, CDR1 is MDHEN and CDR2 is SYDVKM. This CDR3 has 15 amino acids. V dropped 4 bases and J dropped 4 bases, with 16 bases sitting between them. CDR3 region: CASSSSQGFSYGYTF. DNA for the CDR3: TGTGCCAGCAGTTCCTCCCAGGGGTTTTCCTATGGCTACACCTTC.

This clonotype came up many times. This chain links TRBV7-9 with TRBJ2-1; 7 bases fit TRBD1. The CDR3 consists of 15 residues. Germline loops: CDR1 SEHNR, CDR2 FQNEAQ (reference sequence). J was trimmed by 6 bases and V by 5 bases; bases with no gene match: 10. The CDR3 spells CASSLVDRPTNEQFF. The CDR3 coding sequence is TGTGCCAGCAGCCTAGTGGACAGGCCCACCAATGAGCAGTTCTTC.

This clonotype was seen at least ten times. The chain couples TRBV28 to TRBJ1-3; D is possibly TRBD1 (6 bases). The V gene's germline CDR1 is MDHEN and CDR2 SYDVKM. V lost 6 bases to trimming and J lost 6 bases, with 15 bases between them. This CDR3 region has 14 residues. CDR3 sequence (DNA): TGTGCCAGCAGGCAAGGACAGAGCGTAAACACCATATATTTT. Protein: CASRQGQSVNTIYF.

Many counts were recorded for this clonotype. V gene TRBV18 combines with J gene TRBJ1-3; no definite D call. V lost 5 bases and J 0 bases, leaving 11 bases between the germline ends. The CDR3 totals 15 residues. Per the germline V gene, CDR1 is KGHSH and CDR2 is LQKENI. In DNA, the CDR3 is TGTGCCAGCTCATCACAAACAGACTCTGGAAACACCATATATTTT. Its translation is CASSSQTDSGNTIYF.

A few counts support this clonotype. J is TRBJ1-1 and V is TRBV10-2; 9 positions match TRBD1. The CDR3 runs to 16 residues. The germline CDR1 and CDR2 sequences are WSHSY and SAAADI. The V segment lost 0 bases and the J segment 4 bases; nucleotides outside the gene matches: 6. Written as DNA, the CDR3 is TGCGCCAGCAGTGAGTCCCCACAGGGGGCGGGCACTGAAGCTTTCTTT. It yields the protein CASSESPQGAGTEAFF.

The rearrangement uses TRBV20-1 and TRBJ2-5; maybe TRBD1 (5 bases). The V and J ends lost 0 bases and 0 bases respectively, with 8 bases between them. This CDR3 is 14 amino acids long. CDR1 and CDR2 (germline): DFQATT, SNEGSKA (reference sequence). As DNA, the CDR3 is TGCAGTGCTAGAGAGGACACGTACCAAGAGACCCAGTACTTC. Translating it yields CSAREDTYQETQYF.

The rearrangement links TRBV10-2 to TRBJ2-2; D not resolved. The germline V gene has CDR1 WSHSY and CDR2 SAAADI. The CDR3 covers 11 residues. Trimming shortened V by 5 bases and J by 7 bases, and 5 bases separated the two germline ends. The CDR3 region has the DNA TGCGCCAGCAGTCCGTACGGGGAGCTGTTTTTT. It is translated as CASSPYGELFF.

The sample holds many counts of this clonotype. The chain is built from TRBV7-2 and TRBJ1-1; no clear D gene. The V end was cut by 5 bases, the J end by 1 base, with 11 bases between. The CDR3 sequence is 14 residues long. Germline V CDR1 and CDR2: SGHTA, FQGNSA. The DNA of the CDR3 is TGTGCCAGCAGCCCCCGGACGGCGAACACTGAAGCTTTCTTT. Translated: CASSPRTANTEAFF.